This TCR beta chain was captured in a study of cytomegalovirus exposure and HLA in healthy donors. After removal of 0 bases from V and 6 bases from J, the junction contained 10 bases not matched to a gene. The CDR3 is 17 residues long. Germline V gene lookup returns CDR1 MGHRA and CDR2 YSYEKL. Primers included in the PCR were 60 Vbeta and 13 Jbeta primers. Profiled with immunoSEQ multiplex PCR; TCRdb holds only in-frame clones, not every one. The sample lists under 200,000 clones; 75% to 90% were seen once. This sequence originates from a human donor in good health. Sequencing was performed on PBMCs. The chain links TRBV4-1 to TRBJ2-1, with TRBD2 matching 8 bases. The CDR3: CASSQETPAGGGNEQFF. In DNA, the CDR3 is TGCGCCAGCAGCCAAGAGACGCCTGCGGGGGGCGGCAATGAGCAGTTCTTC.